What follows are 26 T cell receptor beta chains derived from one specimen sequenced in a study of cytomegalovirus exposure and HLA in healthy donors (dated by TCRdb to 2015 to 2018). The library came from the immunoSEQ multiplex PCR assay. For the multiplex PCR, a mixture combining 60 forward primers for TCR Vbeta segments and 13 reverse primers for TCR Jbeta segments was used. The table comes from immuneACCESS by way of TCRdb, which keeps in-frame sequences with V and J called. Part of the clones is missing from these tables; in studies checked, under half for an unresolved V gene and the rest for unknown reasons. The sample contains roughly 120,000 clones, around 86% of them found a single time. The leading ten clones occupy more than 2% of the sample. Specimen: PBMCs. All receptors derive from a woman aged 30 to 39 in good health and CMV-seronegative.

In its sample, this clone was seen a few times. V gene TRBV21-1 combines with J gene TRBJ2-5; the table's D call, TRBD2, was not checked against the DNA. TRBV21-1 is tagged as a pseudogene. The CDR3 sequence is 17 residues long. Here the CDR3 DNA reads TGTGCCAGCAGCTCCCTCGAGGGACTAGTTAGAGGAGAGACCCAGTACTTC. It is translated as CASSSLEGLVRGETQYF.

This clone has a handful of counts. The chain has TRBV6-1 and TRBJ1-5; D is possibly TRBD1 (5 bases). Germline V gives CDR1 MNHNS, CDR2 SASEGT. The V and J ends lost 8 bases and 0 bases respectively, with 11 bases between them. This CDR3 has 14 amino acids. For the CDR3, the DNA is TGTGCCAGCGGACCGGGGGGTAGCAATCAGCCCCAGCATTTT. Translation gives CASGPGGSNQPQHF.

This clone was found once. This chain joins TRBV27 and TRBJ1-5; 8 bases fit TRBD1. V gave up 4 bases and J gave up 3 bases; unmatched junction bases: 2. The CDR3 runs 14 residues. The germline V gene has CDR1 MNHEY and CDR2 SMNVEV (reference sequence). The DNA for the CDR3 is TGTGCCAGCAGTTCAGGGGGCCTCAATCAGCCCCAGCATTTT. Amino acid sequence: CASSSGGLNQPQHF.

This sequence joins TRBV6-5 and TRBJ2-7; TRBD1 matches at 8 bases. The V gene end was trimmed by 6 bases and the J gene end by 5 bases; junction bases not matched to a gene: 6. Germline CDR1 is MNHEY and CDR2 is SVGAGI. The CDR3 runs to 13 residues. CDR3 amino acids: CASSTDRVHEQYF. Written as DNA, the CDR3 is TGTGCCAGCAGCACGGACAGGGTGCACGAGCAGTACTTC.

This chain joins TRBV5-6 and TRBJ2-7, with 9 bases identical to TRBD2. Germline CDR1 reads SGHDT; CDR2 reads YYEEEE. Unmatched junction bases numbered 1, after V lost 1 base and J lost 2 bases. The CDR3 extends over 14 amino acids. CDR3 DNA: TGTGCCAGCAGCTTGATAGCGGGAGCCTACGAGCAGTACTTC. This codes for CASSLIAGAYEQYF.

The chain combines TRBV4-1 with TRBJ2-5, with TRBD2 as a possible D gene (6 bases). Trimming cost V 4 bases and J 9 bases, with 24 bases left between them. Germline V lookup: CDR1 MGHRA, CDR2 YSYEKL. The CDR3 sequence is 16 residues long. As DNA, the CDR3 is TGCGCCAGCAGCCCCCGGGGAGGTAGCGCCAGTATGGCCCAGTACTTC. Translation: CASSPRGGSASMAQYF.

This clone came up a few times. In nucleotides, the CDR3 is TGTGCCAGCAGCGTAGCGGGAGGAGAGGAGACCCAGTACTTC. Its protein product is CASSVAGGEETQYF. The rearrangement uses TRBV9 and TRBJ2-5; 7 bases match TRBD2. The CDR3 is made up of 14 amino acids. V lost 0 bases to trimming and J lost 5 bases; unmatched junction nucleotides: 4. Germline V gene lookup returns CDR1 SGDLS and CDR2 YYNGEE.

The rearrangement uses TRBV6-6 and TRBJ2-2, with a possible D match to TRBD2 (5 bases). The germline gives CDR1 MNHNY, CDR2 SVGAGI (reference sequence). The CDR3 spans 13 residues. The V gene lost 6 bases and the J gene lost 8 bases, with 13 bases spanning the gap. The CDR3 DNA follows: TGTGCCAGCAGCCCGACCTGGAGGGGGGAGCTGTTTTTT. It codes for CASSPTWRGELFF.

CDR3 protein: CASSSPGLQETQYF. The CDR3 DNA reads TGTGCCAGCAGTTCACCGGGACTGCAAGAGACCCAGTACTTC. V gene TRBV11-2 combines with J gene TRBJ2-5; TRBD2 might be the D (6 bases). Germline V gene data show CDR1 as SGHAT and CDR2 as FQNNGV. The V and J ends lost 6 bases and 2 bases respectively, with 13 bases between them. CDR3 size: 14 residues.

The chain employs TRBV11-2 and TRBJ2-5; 8 nucleotides align to TRBD1. The germline V gene encodes CDR1 SGHAT and CDR2 FQNNGV. The CDR3 totals 17 residues. V lost 4 bases to trimming and J lost 1 base; unmatched junction nucleotides: 11. For the CDR3, the DNA is TGTGCCAGCAGCTCCGAACCCAGGGGGCGCCCCCAAGAGACCCAGTACTTC. It yields the protein CASSSEPRGRPQETQYF.

This clone was detected a few times. This chain links TRBV27 with TRBJ1-3; the match to TRBD1 covers 9 bases. Germline CDR1 reads MNHEY; CDR2 reads SMNVEV (reference sequence). The length of the CDR3 is 16 residues. J was trimmed by 4 bases and V by 5 bases; bases with no gene match: 9. The CDR3 sequence: CASSPSGTGFGNTIYF. As DNA, the CDR3 is TGTGCCAGCAGTCCGTCCGGGACAGGGTTCGGAAACACCATATATTTT.

V is TRBV7-9 and J is TRBJ2-1; D remains unclear. Trimming cost V 5 bases and J 8 bases, with 25 bases left between them. The CDR3 covers 17 residues. CDR1 is SEHNR and CDR2 is FQNEAQ in the germline V gene (reference sequence). The CDR3 region has the DNA TGTGCCAGCAGCCCCCGAGGCGCGAACCCCCACTCGGATGAGCAGTTCTTC. It yields the protein CASSPRGANPHSDEQFF.

The CDR3, as DNA: TGCGCCAGCAGACGTATACAGGGGACTGGCGGGGAGCTGTTTTTT. This translates into CASRRIQGTGGELFF. This chain joins TRBV5-1 and TRBJ2-2; D is perhaps TRBD1 (7 bases). The CDR3 covers 15 residues. V shed 5 bases and J shed 7 bases, with 18 bases lying between them. The germline V gene has CDR1 SGHRS and CDR2 YFSETQ.

The count of this clone is one. This chain links TRBV19 with TRBJ2-3; no clear D. The CDR3 length is 14 residues. Germline V lookup: CDR1 LNHDA, CDR2 SQIVND (reference sequence). Trimming took off 0 bases at V and 0 bases at J, with 4 bases between the two ends. The DNA for the CDR3 is TGTGCCAGTAGTATAGATACTAGCACAGATACGCAGTATTTT. Protein product: CASSIDTSTDTQYF.

The rearrangement joins TRBV6-5 to TRBJ2-7, with 8 bases identical to TRBD1. Trimming cost V 7 bases and J 0 bases; bases outside gene matches: 5. Per germline, CDR1 MNHEY and CDR2 SVGAGI. The CDR3 spans 14 residues. Here the CDR3 DNA reads TGTGCCAGCAAGGACAGGGACAGCTCCTACGAGCAGTACTTC. Its protein product is CASKDRDSSYEQYF.

This chain uses TRBV12-5 with TRBJ2-7; D remains unclear. Looked up from germline, CDR1 is LGHNT and CDR2 is FRNRAP. V was clipped by 2 bases and J by 7 bases, with 6 bases between them. The CDR3 runs 11 residues. The CDR3 spells CASGLSQEQYF. DNA for the CDR3: TGTGCTAGTGGTTTGTCGCAGGAGCAGTACTTC.

J is TRBJ1-4 and V is TRBV14; unclear D gene. V dropped 3 bases and J dropped 8 bases, with 16 bases sitting between them. CDR3 length equals 15 residues. Germline lookup yields CDR1 SGHDN and CDR2 FVKESK. Here the CDR3 DNA reads TGTGCCAGCAGCCAGCTACGGCCGATCGGGGAAAAACTGTTTTTT. It is translated as CASSQLRPIGEKLFF.

The chain is built from TRBV6-1 and TRBJ1-2; D unresolved. The germline V gene has CDR1 MNHNS and CDR2 SASEGT. Between the trimmed V and J ends, which lost 1 base and 8 bases, there was a span of 17 bases. The CDR3 spans 15 residues. This chain's CDR3 is CASSEGELGAGGYTF. The CDR3, as DNA: TGTGCCAGCAGTGAAGGGGAGTTGGGAGCGGGAGGCTACACCTTC.

The chain employs TRBV4-1 and TRBJ2-7, with TRBD1 matching 7 bases. Germline V lookup: CDR1 MGHRA, CDR2 YSYEKL. The CDR3 contains 14 residues. V trimming: 4 bases; J trimming: 3 bases; junction bases outside the gene matches: 6. The CDR3 DNA sequence: TGCGCCAGCAGCCCTCAGGCAGGGGGCTACGAGCAGTACTTC. Its protein product is CASSPQAGGYEQYF.

This clone was recorded once. The chain recombines TRBV19 with TRBJ2-3, with 7 bases that match TRBD1. Germline CDR1 LNHDA, CDR2 SQIVND (reference sequence). This CDR3 region has 16 residues. V lost 5 bases to trimming and J lost 0 bases; unmatched junction nucleotides: 8. The CDR3 DNA follows: TGTGCCAGTAGTCTGGGACAGAAACCTAGCACAGATACGCAGTATTTT. Protein product: CASSLGQKPSTDTQYF.

The V and J genes are TRBV4-2 and TRBJ2-3; 12 nucleotides match TRBD2. The CDR3 runs 15 residues. The V gene end was trimmed by 5 bases and the J gene end by 5 bases; junction bases not matched to a gene: 5. Germline V CDR1 and CDR2: LGHNA, YNFKEQ. As DNA, the CDR3 is TGTGCCAGCAGCGAAAGACTAGCGGGAGAAGATACGCAGTATTTT. This codes for CASSERLAGEDTQYF.

The chain joins TRBV6-6 to TRBJ2-5, with 11 bases identical to TRBD2. After removal of 5 bases from V and 4 bases from J, the junction contained 9 bases not matched to a gene. Looked up from germline, CDR1 is MNHNY and CDR2 is SVGAGI (reference sequence). The CDR3 has 16 residues. As DNA, the CDR3 is TGTGCCAGCAGTAGCTCTAGCGGGAGGACGGGAGAGACCCAGTACTTC. This codes for CASSSSSGRTGETQYF.

V usage is TRBV2 and J usage is TRBJ2-7, with TRBD2 matching over 8 bases. The CDR3 totals 16 residues. From germline, CDR1 is SNHLY and CDR2 FYNNEI. Germline trimming cut 6 bases from V and 4 bases from J; bases unmatched to any gene: 14. The CDR3 sequence is CASRTITGGGIYEQYF. CDR3 nucleotide sequence: TGTGCCAGCAGAACTATTACGGGGGGGGGAATTTACGAGCAGTACTTC.

The chain uses TRBV23-1 and TRBJ1-3; D perhaps matches TRBD1 (5 bases). TRBV23-1 counts as an open reading frame of uncertain function. The CDR3 extends over 15 amino acids. Trimming took off 10 bases at V and 0 bases at J, with 16 bases between the two ends. CDR3 sequence reads: CAIGHSELSGNTIYF. The DNA for the CDR3 is TGCGCCATCGGACACAGTGAGCTCTCTGGAAACACCATATATTTT.

The genes are TRBV10-3 and TRBJ2-6, with TRBD1 matching 8 bases. Germline V gene sequence: CDR1 ENHRY, CDR2 SYGVKD. The CDR3 has 16 residues. The CDR3 DNA is TGTGCTACTGACAGGGGTTTAGTCTCTGGGGCCAACGTCCTGACTTTC. The encoded protein is CATDRGLVSGANVLTF.

The V call is TRBV5-1, the J call TRBJ1-3; TRBD1 matches at 7 bases. J was trimmed by 2 bases and V by 0 bases; bases with no gene match: 5. Germline loops: CDR1 SGHRS, CDR2 YFSETQ. The CDR3 has 16 amino acids. CDR3 DNA: TGCGCCAGCAGCTTGGGGGACAGATCCACTGGAAACACCATATATTTT. Protein product: CASSLGDRSTGNTIYF.